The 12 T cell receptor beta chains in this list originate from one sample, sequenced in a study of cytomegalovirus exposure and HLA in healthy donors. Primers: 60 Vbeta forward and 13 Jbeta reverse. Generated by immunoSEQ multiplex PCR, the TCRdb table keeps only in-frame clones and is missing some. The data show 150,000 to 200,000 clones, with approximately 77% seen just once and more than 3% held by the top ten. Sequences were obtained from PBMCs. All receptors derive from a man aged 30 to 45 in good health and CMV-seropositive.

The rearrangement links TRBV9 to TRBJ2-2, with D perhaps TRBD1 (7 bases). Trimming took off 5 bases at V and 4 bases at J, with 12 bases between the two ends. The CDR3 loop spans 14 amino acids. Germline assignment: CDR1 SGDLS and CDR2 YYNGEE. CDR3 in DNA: TGTGCCAGCAGTCCAGGGGGGCTCACCGGGGAGCTGTTTTTT. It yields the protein CASSPGGLTGELFF.

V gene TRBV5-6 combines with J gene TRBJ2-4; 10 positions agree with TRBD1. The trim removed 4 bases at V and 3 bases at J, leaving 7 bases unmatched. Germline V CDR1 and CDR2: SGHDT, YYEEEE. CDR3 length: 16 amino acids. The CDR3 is CASSHIDRGLKNIQYF. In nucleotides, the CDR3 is TGTGCCAGCAGCCATATAGACAGGGGGCTCAAAAACATTCAGTACTTC. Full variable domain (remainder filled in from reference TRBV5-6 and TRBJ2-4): DAGVTQSPTHLIKTRGQQVTLRCSPKSGHDTVSWYQQALGQGPQFIFQYYEEEERQRGNFPDRFSGHQFPNYSSELNVNALLLGDSALYLCASSHIDRGLKNIQYFGAGTRLSVL.

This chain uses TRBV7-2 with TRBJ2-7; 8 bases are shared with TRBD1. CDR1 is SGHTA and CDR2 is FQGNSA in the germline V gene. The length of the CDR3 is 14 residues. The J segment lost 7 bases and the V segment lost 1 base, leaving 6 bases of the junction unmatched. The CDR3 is CASSLDRTGREQYF. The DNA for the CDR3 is TGTGCCAGCAGCTTAGACCGGACAGGGAGGGAGCAGTACTTC.

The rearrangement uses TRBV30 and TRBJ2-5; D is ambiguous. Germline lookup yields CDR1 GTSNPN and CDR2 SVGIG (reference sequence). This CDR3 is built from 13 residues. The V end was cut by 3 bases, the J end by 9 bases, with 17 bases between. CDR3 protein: CAWRKDPPQAQYF. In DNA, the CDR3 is TGTGCCTGGAGGAAAGACCCCCCCCAGGCCCAGTACTTC.

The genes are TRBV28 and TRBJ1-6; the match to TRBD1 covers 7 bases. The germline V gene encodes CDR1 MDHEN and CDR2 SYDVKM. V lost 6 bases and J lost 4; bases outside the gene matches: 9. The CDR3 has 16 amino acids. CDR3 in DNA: TGTGCCAGCAGCCGAGGACAGGTTTTTTATAATTCACCCCTCCACTTT. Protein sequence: CASSRGQVFYNSPLHF. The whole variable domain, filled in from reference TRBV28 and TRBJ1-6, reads DVKVTQSSRYLVKRTGEKVFLECVQDMDHENMFWYRQDPGLGLRLIYFSYDVKMKEKGDIPEGYSVSREKKERFSLILESASTNQTSMYLCASSRGQVFYNSPLHFGNGTRLTVT.

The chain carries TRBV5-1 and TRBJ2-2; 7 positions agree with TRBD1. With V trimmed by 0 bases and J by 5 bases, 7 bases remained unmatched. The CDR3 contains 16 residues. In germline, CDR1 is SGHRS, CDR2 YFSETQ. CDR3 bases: TGCGCCAGCAGCTTGGATCCGCTCAGGGGGACCGGGGAGCTGTTTTTT. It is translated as CASSLDPLRGTGELFF.

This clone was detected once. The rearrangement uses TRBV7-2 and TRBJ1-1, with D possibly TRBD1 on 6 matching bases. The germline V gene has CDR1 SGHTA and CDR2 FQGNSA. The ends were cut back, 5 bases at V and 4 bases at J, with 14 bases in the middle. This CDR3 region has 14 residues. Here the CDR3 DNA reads TGTGCCAGCAGCCCGCAGGGGCACCTCACTGAAGCTTTCTTT. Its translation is CASSPQGHLTEAFF.

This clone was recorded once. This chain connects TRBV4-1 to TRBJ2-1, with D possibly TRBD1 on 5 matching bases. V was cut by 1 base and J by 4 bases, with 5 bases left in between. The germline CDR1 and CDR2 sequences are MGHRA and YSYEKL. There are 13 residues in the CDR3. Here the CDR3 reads CASSQAGYNEQFF. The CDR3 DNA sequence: TGCGCCAGCAGCCAAGCAGGGTACAATGAGCAGTTCTTC.

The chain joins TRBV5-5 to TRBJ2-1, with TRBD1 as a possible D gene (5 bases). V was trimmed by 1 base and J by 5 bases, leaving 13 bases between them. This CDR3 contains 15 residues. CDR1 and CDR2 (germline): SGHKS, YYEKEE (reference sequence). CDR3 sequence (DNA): TGTGCCAGCAGCTTGATGGGGCAAAGGAACAATGAGCAGTTCTTC. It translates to CASSLMGQRNNEQFF.

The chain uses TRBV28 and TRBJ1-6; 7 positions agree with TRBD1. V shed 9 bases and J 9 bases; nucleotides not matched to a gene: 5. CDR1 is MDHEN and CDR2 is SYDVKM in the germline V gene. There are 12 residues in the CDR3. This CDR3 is CASRQGGSPLHF. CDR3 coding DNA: TGTGCCAGTAGACAGGGAGGTTCACCCCTCCACTTT.

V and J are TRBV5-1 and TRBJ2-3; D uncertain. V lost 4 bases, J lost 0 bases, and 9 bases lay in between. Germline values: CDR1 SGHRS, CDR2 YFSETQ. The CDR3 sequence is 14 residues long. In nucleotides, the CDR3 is TGCGCCAGCAGCCCTAGTGCTAGCACAGATACGCAGTATTTT. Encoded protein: CASSPSASTDTQYF.

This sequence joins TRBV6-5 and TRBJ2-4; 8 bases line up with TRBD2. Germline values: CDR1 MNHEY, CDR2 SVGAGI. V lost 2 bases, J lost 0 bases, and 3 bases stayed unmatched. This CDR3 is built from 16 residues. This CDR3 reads CASSYVTSGAKNIQYF. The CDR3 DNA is TGTGCCAGCAGTTACGTAACTAGCGGAGCCAAAAACATTCAGTACTTC.